This TCR beta chain was profiled in a study of a mutant IDH1 vaccine in newly diagnosed glioma. Overall study: With temozolomide cycles, or 4-6 weeks after radiotherapy alone, vaccination was started.

V lost 4 bases and J lost 1; bases outside the gene matches: 4. Germline loops: CDR1 SGHDT, CDR2 YYEEEE. This CDR3 is built from 14 residues. Notes on this clone: Antigen: not known.

Time point in this sample: week 5, during vaccination. In every dose of vaccine, 300 ug of mutant IDH1 20-mer peptide was given alongside topical imiquimod. Assay: immunoSEQ multiplex PCR; the TCRdb copy retains only in-frame clones and omits some. The table shows some 35,000 clones, with 81% occurring only once. Sequences were derived from PBMCs, sampled from a glioma patient whose treatment included an IDH1 peptide vaccine. The chain links TRBV5-6 to TRBJ1-2; TRBD1 matches at 7 bases. The clonotype comes from a man over 45 with glioma. CDR3 nucleotide sequence: TGTGCCAGCAGCCTCCGGGACAGTAACTATGGCTACACCTTC. This gives the protein CASSLRDSNYGYTF.